These 20 T cell receptor beta chains share one sample of origin, sequenced in a study of CD8+CD57+ T cells in acquired aplastic anemia. Genomic DNA acted as the template from which TCR beta VDJ combination and CDR3 sequence profiling were carried out. TCRdb reprocessed the reads with MiXCR, giving one entry per CDR3 protein. The sample has about 180,000 distinct CDR3 sequences, around 63% seen once. Patients sequenced had flow cytometry evidence of CD8+CD57+ cell expansion. The sample consisted of sorted CD4+, CD8+, or CD8+CD57+ T cells (not recorded which) from PBMCs. The receptor source for this set is a human donor with aplastic anemia.

This clonotype has a handful of counts. This chain connects TRBV15 to TRBJ2-3; TRBD1 is a possible D gene (6 bases). Germline CDR1 LNHNV, CDR2 YYDKDF (reference sequence). This CDR3 comprises 15 residues. V was trimmed by 5 bases and J by 3 bases, leaving 15 bases between them. CDR3 in amino acids: CATSAHRVWTDTQYF. DNA for the CDR3: TGTGCCACCAGCGCTCACAGGGTGTGGACAGATACGCAGTATTTT.

The chain combines TRBV24-1 with TRBJ2-1; D uncertain. In germline, CDR1 is KGHDR, CDR2 SFDVKD. The V gene lost 5 bases and the J gene lost 9 bases, with 7 bases spanning the gap. The CDR3 spans 11 residues. CDR3 bases: TGTGCCACCAGTGTTTCAGCTGAGCAGTTCTTC. It encodes CATSVSAEQFF.

V usage is TRBV20-1 and J usage is TRBJ2-7; possibly TRBD1 for D (6 bases). Looked up from germline, CDR1 is DFQATT and CDR2 is SNEGSKA (reference sequence). V was clipped by 0 bases and J by 0 bases, with 12 bases between them. The CDR3 consists of 15 residues. CDR3 sequence (DNA): TGCAGTGCTAGAGAGTCCAGGGGTAACTCCTACGAGCAGTACTTC. It encodes CSARESRGNSYEQYF.

The CDR3 DNA reads TGCAGTGCCCTTCCCCCGGGACAGGGGGGCGACACTGAAGCTTTCTTT. Translating gives CSALPPGQGGDTEAFF. The chain recombines TRBV20-1 with TRBJ1-1; 11 bases map to TRBD1. CDR3 size: 16 residues. With V trimmed by 6 bases and J by 3 bases, 12 bases remained unmatched. Germline values: CDR1 DFQATT, CDR2 SNEGSKA (reference sequence).

With regard to this clonotype: The junction departs from germline at one end; a sequencing error may be responsible. DNA of the CDR3: TGTGCCAGCAGAGAAGGACGGTATAGCAATCAGCCCCAGCATTTT. Translation gives CASREGRYSNQPQHF. This chain joins TRBV6-1 and TRBJ1-5, with unresolved D. This CDR3 has 15 amino acids. Germline CDR1 is MNHNS and CDR2 is SASEGT.

This sequence joins TRBV2 and TRBJ1-5; D might be TRBD1 (5 bases). The CDR3 spans 18 residues. CDR1 and CDR2 (germline): SNHLY, FYNNEI. Deletions cut 0 bases from V and 5 bases from J, with 20 bases between. The CDR3 loop reads CASSEALTVGLNDQPQHF. The CDR3 nucleotides read TGTGCCAGCAGTGAAGCCCTCACAGTGGGGCTCAACGATCAGCCCCAGCATTTT. The full variable domain, its missing parts supplied by reference TRBV2 and TRBJ1-5, is EPEVTQTPSHQVTQMGQEVILRCVPISNHLYFYWYRQILGQKVEFLVSFYNNEISEKSEIFDDQFSVERPDGSNFTLKIRSTKLEDSAMYFCASSEALTVGLNDQPQHFGDGTRLSIL.

V and J are TRBV11-2 and TRBJ1-6; the D gene is possibly TRBD1 (5 bases). The CDR3 covers 15 residues. The V gene lost 5 bases and the J gene lost 0 bases, with 8 bases spanning the gap. Germline V gene lookup returns CDR1 SGHAT and CDR2 FQNNGV. CDR3 DNA sequence: TGTGCCAGCAGCATCCAGGGCTCCTATAATTCACCCCTCCACTTT. Residues: CASSIQGSYNSPLHF.

The rearrangement uses TRBV6-2 or TRBV6-3 and TRBJ2-2, with D hard to call. Germline V gives CDR1 MNHEY, CDR2 SVGEGT. The ends were cut back, 6 bases at V and 0 bases at J, with 14 bases in the middle. The CDR3 runs 16 residues. CDR3 nucleotide sequence: TGTGCCAGCAGCCCCATCGAGAGATCGAACACCGGGGAGCTGTTTTTT. It translates to CASSPIERSNTGELFF.

Concerning this clonotype itself: At one of its ends the junction is not consistent with the germline gene, which may arise from a read error. The V and J genes are TRBV7-9 and TRBJ2-7; D could derive from TRBD1 or TRBD2 (5 bases each). This CDR3 comprises 13 residues. Germline lookup yields CDR1 SEHNR and CDR2 FQNEAQ (reference sequence). CDR3 sequence: CASSFTEGYEQYF. Here the CDR3 DNA reads TGCGCCAGCAGCTTTACCGAGGGGTACGAGCAGTACTTC.

In nucleotides, the CDR3 is TGCAGTGCTAGAGGCTTGACTAGCGGGGGCTACAATGAGCAGTTCTTC. It is translated as CSARGLTSGGYNEQFF. The chain has TRBV20-1 and TRBJ2-1; the match to TRBD2 covers 12 bases. This CDR3 contains 16 residues. Losses at the gene ends were 1 base for V and 3 bases for J; bases not matched to a gene: 4. The germline V gene encodes CDR1 DFQATT and CDR2 SNEGSKA (reference sequence).

The chain has TRBV11-2 and TRBJ2-3; 7 nucleotides agree with TRBD2. This CDR3 has 11 amino acids. The V and J ends lost 10 bases and 6 bases, in that order; junction bases with no gene match: 4. Germline CDR1 and CDR2: SGHAT and FQNNGV. CDR3 DNA sequence: TGTGCCACCGAAGCGGGGGATACGCAGTATTTT. Its protein product is CATEAGDTQYF. The full variable domain, completed using reference TRBV11-2 and TRBJ2-3, is EAGVAQSPRYKIIEKRQSVAFWCNPISGHATLYWYQQILGQGPKLLIQFQNNGVVDDSQLPKDRFSAERLKGVDSTLKIQPAKLEDSAVYLCATEAGDTQYFGPGTRLTVL.

The rearrangement uses TRBV2 and TRBJ2-7; 9 bases map to TRBD2. CDR3 length equals 15 residues. Germline lookup yields CDR1 SNHLY and CDR2 FYNNEI. Germline trimming cut 1 base from V and 2 bases from J; bases unmatched to any gene: 3. The CDR3 reads CASSEGLAGTYEQYF. In DNA form, the CDR3 reads TGTGCCAGCAGTGAAGGCCTAGCGGGGACCTACGAGCAGTACTTC.

The chain uses TRBV2 and TRBJ2-7; tentative D call: TRBD2 (7 bases). Germline CDR1 is SNHLY and CDR2 is FYNNEI. The V end was cut by 8 bases, the J end by 4 bases, with 12 bases between. There are 12 residues in the CDR3. The CDR3 loop is CASFRGGYEQYF. In DNA form, the CDR3 reads TGTGCCAGCTTTAGGGGGGGATACGAGCAGTACTTC.

The chain employs TRBV10-3 and TRBJ2-7, with 9 bases fitting TRBD1. The germline gives CDR1 ENHRY, CDR2 SYGVKD. CDR3 length: 14 residues. V gave up 6 bases and J gave up 3 bases; unmatched junction bases: 6. In DNA form, the CDR3 reads TGTGCCATCAGAACTACAGGGGGCAACTACGAGCAGTACTTC. Its translation: CAIRTTGGNYEQYF.

This clonotype showed up many times. V and J are TRBV7-6 and TRBJ2-5; the D call may be TRBD1 or TRBD2 (6 bases each). Between the trimmed V and J ends, which lost 5 bases and 5 bases, there was a span of 18 bases. The CDR3 is made up of 15 amino acids. CDR1 is SGHVS and CDR2 is FNYEAQ in the germline V gene. The CDR3 here is CASSPGWGAGETQYF. The CDR3 DNA follows: TGTGCCAGCAGCCCGGGATGGGGGGCCGGGGAGACCCAGTACTTC. The variable domain in full, with the rest retrieved from reference TRBV7-6 and TRBJ2-5, is GAGVSQSPRYKVTKRGQDVALRCDPISGHVSLYWYRQALGQGPEFLTYFNYEAQQDKSGLPNDRFSAERPEGSISTLTIQRTEQRDSAMYRCASSPGWGAGETQYFGPGTRLLVL.

This clonotype was detected only a few times. The junction and the germline gene differ at one end; a read error may be behind it. The CDR3 loop reads CASSFGQGPNTEAF. The CDR3 region has the DNA TGTGCCAGCAGCTTTGGTCAGGGCCCGAACACTGAAGCTTTC. The chain joins TRBV7-2 to TRBJ2-6, with D tentatively TRBD1 (5 bases). CDR3 length: 14 amino acids. The germline CDR1 and CDR2 sequences are SGHTA and FQGNSA.

The chain has TRBV19 and TRBJ1-6; 8 bases match TRBD1. Trimming cost V 6 bases and J 7 bases; bases outside gene matches: 5. CDR1 and CDR2 (germline): LNHDA, SQIVND (reference sequence). The CDR3 contains 14 residues. The CDR3 sequence is CASSDRGMNSPLHF. As DNA, the CDR3 is TGTGCCAGTAGCGACAGGGGAATGAATTCACCCCTCCACTTT. The full variable domain, rest sourced from reference TRBV19 and TRBJ1-6, is DGGITQSPKYLFRKEGQNVTLSCEQNLNHDAMYWYRQDPGQGLRLIYYSQIVNDFQKGDIAEGYSVSREKKESFPLTVTSAQKNPTAFYLCASSDRGMNSPLHFGNGTRLTVT.

This sequence joins TRBV19 and TRBJ1-2; no definite D call. Looked up from germline, CDR1 is LNHDA and CDR2 is SQIVND (reference sequence). The CDR3 is made up of 13 amino acids. Trimming removed 0 bases from V and 0 bases from J, with 2 bases in between. The CDR3 nucleotides are TGTGCCAGTAGTATAGATACTAACTATGGCTACACCTTC. It translates to CASSIDTNYGYTF.

V gene TRBV15 combines with J gene TRBJ1-1; D call uncertain. With 8 bases removed from V and 0 bases from J, the gap between germline ends came to 7 bases. CDR1 and CDR2 (germline): LNHNV, YYDKDF (reference sequence). This CDR3 contains 12 residues. The CDR3 is CATALMNTEAFF. CDR3 nucleotides: TGTGCCACCGCACTGATGAACACTGAAGCTTTCTTT.

The CDR3, as DNA: TGCAGCGTGTCAGGGGGGGGTAATGAAAAACTGTTTTTT. It translates to CSVSGGGNEKLFF. The chain joins TRBV29-1 to TRBJ1-4, with TRBD1 matching over 7 bases. Germline CDR1 and CDR2: SQVTM and ANQGSEA. The CDR3 sequence is 13 residues long. V dropped 6 bases and J dropped 4; count of bases not matched to a gene: 5.